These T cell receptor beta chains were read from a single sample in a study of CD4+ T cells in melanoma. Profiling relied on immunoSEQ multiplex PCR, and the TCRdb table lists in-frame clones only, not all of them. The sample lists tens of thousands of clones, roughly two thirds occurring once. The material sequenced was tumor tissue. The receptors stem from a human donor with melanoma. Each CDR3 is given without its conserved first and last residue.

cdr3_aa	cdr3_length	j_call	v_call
ASSLPASTGELF	12	TRBJ2-2	TRBV5-1
ASRRDIFYYEQY	12	TRBJ2-7	TRBV7-2
ASSPRRGATNEKLF	14	TRBJ1-4	TRBV18
SVRRRGQSAQH	11	TRBJ1-5	TRBV29-1
ASSVGSLMPLYEQY	14	TRBJ2-7	TRBV9
ASSVETERNTIY	12	TRBJ1-3	TRBV9
AWSVEPAGPGELF	13	TRBJ2-2	TRBV30
ASSPKPSLFNGGLF	14	TRBJ2-2	TRBV7-9
ASSQDRGQPLNTEAF	15	TRBJ1-1	TRBV7-6
ASRLQGDYGYT	11	TRBJ1-2	TRBV6-6
ASSQDYGVGNSPLH	14	TRBJ1-6	TRBV14
AWSEDRGKETQY	12	TRBJ2-5	TRBV30
ASSHGQGRQPQH	12	TRBJ1-5	TRBV7-2
ASSLGGRTSYEQY	13	TRBJ2-7	TRBV7-2
ASSHHPPGAPNYGYT	15	TRBJ1-2	TRBV14
ATSRDQQGYGYT	12	TRBJ1-2	TRBV15
ASSYTTGADSPLH	13	TRBJ1-6	TRBV6-5
ASSSPGDDTQY	11	TRBJ2-3	TRBV11-3
ASEGAPNTGELF	12	TRBJ2-2	TRBV6-6
ASSSLGRDYNEQF	13	TRBJ2-1	TRBV11-2
ASSPGRELVQPQH	13	TRBJ1-5	TRBV6-5
ASSIEGFYEQY	11	TRBJ2-7	TRBV2
ASSFGGPNTEAF	12	TRBJ1-1	TRBV6-6
AWAQGLATEAF	11	TRBJ1-1	TRBV30
SAIRDRQAF	9	TRBJ1-1	TRBV20-1
ASSDRGETQY	10	TRBJ2-5	TRBV2
AWDHGWGRSYEQY	13	TRBJ2-7	TRBV30
ASSMSGRNTEAF	12	TRBJ1-1	TRBV19
ASSQVYLAGGPPETQY	16	TRBJ2-5	TRBV5-4
ASSLGLYNSPLH	12	TRBJ1-6	TRBV7-8
ASSDSWGVYNSPLH	14	TRBJ1-6	TRBV6-4
ASSLDPGANVLT	12	TRBJ2-6	TRBV5-1
ASSEAPGTGSYEQY	14	TRBJ2-7	TRBV6-1
ASSSGTSGGFGTDTQY	16	TRBJ2-3	TRBV7-9
ASSQPTGTEGTEAF	14	TRBJ1-1	TRBV6-6
ASSLPNPWYEQY	12	TRBJ2-7	TRBV11-3
ASSSGAPRDTQY	12	TRBJ2-3	TRBV5-1
ASNSDSNIQY	10	TRBJ2-4	TRBV2
ASSLLGPGRDNGYT	14	TRBJ1-2	TRBV4-3
ASSSSDSWNTEAF	13	TRBJ1-1	TRBV28
ASSSTGTNEKLF	12	TRBJ1-4	TRBV5-1
ASSQVQNSYNEQF	13	TRBJ2-1	TRBV4-1
ASSLAGNTIY	10	TRBJ1-3	TRBV6-5
ASSALWTEAF	10	TRBJ1-1	TRBV9
ASSFSSGYEQY	11	TRBJ2-7	TRBV28
ASSEGTPYEQY	11	TRBJ2-7	TRBV6-5
ASSYSSGGFPTEAF	14	TRBJ1-1	TRBV6-5
ASSRFTENTEAF	12	TRBJ1-1	TRBV7-9